The clone carrying this TCR beta chain was counted many times. The antigen is unknown. These data belong to a study of Graves' ophthalmopathy and Graves' hyperthyroidism. Patients were excluded if they had other autoimmune diseases or uncontrolled infections, and likewise if pregnancy or lactation applied. With 0 bases removed from V and 1 base from J, the gap between germline ends came to 9 bases. The CDR3 runs to 14 residues. The germline V gene has CDR1 DFQATT and CDR2 SNEGSKA (reference sequence). Overall study findings and caveats: Most expanded thyroid clonotypes above 0.001 frequency also appeared in blood.

Transcripts of RNA were the source for amplifying TCR beta CDR3 regions. HTBI-primed RT-PCR formed the first round, and a multiplex PCR formed the second. TCRdb re-called the multiplex PCR reads through MiXCR, storing one row per CDR3 protein. The table lists 650,000 to 900,000 distinct CDR3 sequences, 40% of them singletons. The chain couples TRBV20-1 to TRBJ2-5, with unresolved D. The TCR comes from an adult man with Graves' ophthalmopathy. Sequenced input: peripheral blood. The CDR3 loop is CSARDLVFQETQYF. The CDR3 DNA reads as TGCAGTGCTAGAGATCTGGTTTTCCAAGAGACCCAGTACTTC.